This TCR beta chain was sequenced during a study of T cell repertoires and HLA-DP antigens. Study-level information: Pre-culture CD4+ samples used roughly 1,300 ng DNA versus around 220 ng for CD137+CD4+ sorts.

Whole-study findings and limits: The CD4+ repertoire was not split into naive and memory.

This CDR3 is 16 amino acids long. The germline gives CDR1 SGHRS, CDR2 YFSETQ. With 0 bases removed from V and 4 bases from J, the gap between germline ends came to 16 bases. Libraries were prepared by immunoSEQ multiplex PCR; TCRdb keeps only in-frame clonotypes and omits some of them. The data contain around 90,000 clones, roughly nine tenths of them seen just once; the ten biggest clones take up around 1.7%. About this clone: What it binds is not known.

The chain recombines TRBV5-1 with TRBJ1-2; perhaps TRBD1 as D (6 bases). The receptor was derived from a man aged 45-65 years in good health and CMV-seronegative. Material: CD4+ T cells from PBMCs. The CDR3 sequence: CASSLVPLSTGYGYTF. DNA of the CDR3: TGCGCCAGCAGCTTGGTCCCACTTTCGACAGGCTATGGCTACACCTTC.